These 4 T cell receptor beta chains originate from one sample sequenced in a study of CD8 T cells in ankylosing spondylitis. A single record per CDR3 protein comes from TCRdb applying MiXCR to the 5' RACE reads. The sample carries more than 250,000 distinct CDR3 sequences, approximately 10% recorded once. Sequencing was performed on blood, either unsorted or a sorted T cell fraction (not recorded which). The receptors derive from a female donor with ankylosing spondylitis or in good health (not recorded which).

This clonotype has a count of ten or more. The chain carries TRBV5-1 and TRBJ2-5; D uncertain. Germline-derived CDR1 and CDR2 are SGHRS and YFSETQ. This CDR3 has 13 residues. Trimming left V 1 base short and J 5 bases short, with 9 bases between. The CDR3 DNA reads TGCGCCAGCAGCTTGTCGGCAGTTGAGACCCAGTACTTC. As protein: CASSLSAVETQYF.

About this clonotype: With a much larger clone just one base away, this may be a read error. This CDR3 is missing its conserved last phenylalanine or tryptophan, likely due to a read error. The rearrangement uses TRBV12-3 or TRBV12-4 and TRBJ2-1; possible D gene TRBD2, 5 bases. This CDR3 spans 16 amino acids. V lost 6 bases and J lost 4, with 19 bases in between. CDR3 DNA sequence: TGTGCCAGCAGCCCCCCCTGGAGCGGAGAATACAATGAGCAGTTCCTC. Translation: CASSPPWSGEYNEQFL.

This clonotype was seen a handful of times. The rearrangement joins TRBV5-1 to TRBJ2-1; D gene unclear. The CDR3 sequence is 13 residues long. V was cut by 4 bases and J by 5 bases, with 10 bases left in between. Germline CDR1 and CDR2: SGHRS and YFSETQ. CDR3 DNA sequence: TGCGCCAGCAGCGGTGGCAACCACAATGAGCAGTTCTTC. This codes for CASSGGNHNEQFF.

This clonotype occurred many times. The V and J genes are TRBV7-2 and TRBJ2-1; 9 bases map to TRBD2. J was trimmed by 6 bases and V by 3 bases; bases with no gene match: 9. Per the germline V gene, CDR1 is SGHTA and CDR2 is FQGNSA. The CDR3 consists of 16 residues. The CDR3, as DNA: TGTGCCAGCAGCTTCCCGGGACTAGCAGGAGTCAATGAGCAGTTCTTC. Its protein product is CASSFPGLAGVNEQFF.